This T cell receptor beta chain was profiled in a study of OX40 agonist ivuxolimab in advanced cancers. Overall study: Recorded diagnoses for dose-escalation patients were hepatocellular carcinoma, melanoma, renal cell or head and neck cancer.

Some clones are missing from TCRdb's copy, which holds only in-frame ones; the method was immunoSEQ multiplex PCR. The sample records tens of thousands of clones, 75% to 85% being singletons. Germline CDR1 and CDR2: MRHNA and SNTAGT. Trimming removed 6 bases at V and 0 bases at J, with 15 bases between. The CDR3 is 17 amino acids. A remark on this clone: The target antigen is unknown.

Study results and limitations: Determination of antigen specificity was not performed for the expanded peripheral T cells.

This rearrangement joins TRBV6-4 to TRBJ2-6, with D tentatively TRBD1 (6 bases). This sequence was found in an adult with an advanced solid tumor such as melanoma, head and neck, liver or kidney cancer. This sample comprised CD4+ or CD8+ T cells sorted from blood, obtained in a trial of the OX40 agonist ivuxolimab. The CDR3 sequence is CASSRTATTSGANVLTF. The DNA of the CDR3 is TGTGCCAGCAGCAGGACAGCTACTACCTCTGGGGCCAACGTCCTGACTTTC.